One sample yielded the 5 T cell receptor beta chains listed below, sequenced in a study of lymphopenia after photon versus proton radiotherapy. Profiling relied on immunoSEQ multiplex PCR, and the TCRdb table lists in-frame clones only, not all of them. Of under 35,000 clones listed, roughly 89% are singletons. This sample comprised peripheral blood, obtained from a patient treated with proton-based radiotherapy. The receptors shown here come from a woman aged 70-85 years with pancreatic cancer. Some clones in this sample may be carry-over from other donors' samples.

The chain couples TRBV6-4 to TRBJ1-2; D gene ambiguous. This CDR3 has 15 residues. V was clipped by 8 bases and J by 8 bases, with 24 bases between them. Per the germline V gene, CDR1 is MRHNA and CDR2 is SNTAGT. The CDR3 DNA reads TGTGCCAGCCGGGAAGAAGCCTACGGGAAAAACGGCTACACCTTC. This codes for CASREEAYGKNGYTF.

The V call is TRBV5-1, the J call TRBJ2-3; no firm D call. V shed 2 bases and J shed 0 bases, with 1 base lying between them. Germline V CDR1 and CDR2: SGHRS, YFSETQ. CDR3 size: 12 residues. CDR3: CASSLSTDTQYF. The CDR3 DNA follows: TGCGCCAGCAGCTTAAGCACAGATACGCAGTATTTT.

Only one count was recorded for this clone. The V and J genes are TRBV9 and TRBJ2-1; D unclear. The V gene's germline CDR1 is SGDLS and CDR2 YYNGEE. V was cut by 0 bases and J by 0 bases, with 7 bases left in between. The CDR3 totals 15 residues. Written as DNA, the CDR3 is TGTGCCAGCAGCGTAGCCAGTAACTCCTACAATGAGCAGTTCTTC. It specifies CASSVASNSYNEQFF.

The count of this clone is one. The chain combines TRBV18 with TRBJ1-2, with 9 bases lining up with TRBD1. Germline loops: CDR1 KGHSH, CDR2 LQKENI. CDR3 length: 15 residues. J was trimmed by 6 bases and V by 3 bases; bases with no gene match: 8. The CDR3 protein is CASSPLGQGIDGYTF. Written as DNA, the CDR3 is TGTGCCAGCTCACCTCTAGGACAGGGGATCGATGGCTACACCTTC.

CDR3 coding DNA: TGCAGCGTCGGGGGACTATCGAACACCGGGGAGCTGTTTTTT. Protein: CSVGGLSNTGELFF. The rearrangement uses TRBV29-1 and TRBJ2-2, with 7 nucleotides matching TRBD2. CDR3 length: 14 residues. Trimming took 6 bases from V and 0 from J; bases not matched to a gene: 4. Germline V gene data show CDR1 as SQVTM and CDR2 as ANQGSEA.